This T cell receptor beta chain was captured by sequencing in a study of blood T cell repertoires in COVID-19. Overall study: Whether acute or convalescent, the COVID-19 samples came from the United States, Italy and Spain. Sources were T cells, B-cell-depleted T cells, or PBMCs; the material itself was cDNA or gDNA.

Clinical histories supplied by participants themselves formed the basis of cohort assignment. TCRdb's copy holds only in-frame clones and misses some; the assay was immunoSEQ multiplex PCR. The sample records about 300,000 clones, 70% to 90% being singletons. V was trimmed by 6 bases and J by 7 bases, leaving 21 bases between them. The CDR3 extends over 15 amino acids. Looked up from germline, CDR1 is SNHLY and CDR2 is FYNNEI. This chain links TRBV2 with TRBJ1-2, with D tentatively TRBD1 (6 bases). The receptor comes from a woman under 40 who had recovered from COVID-19. The sequencing sample was made of PBMCs or T cells enriched from blood (not recorded which). CDR3 residues: CASRILTQGLSGYTF. The CDR3 nucleotides read TGTGCCAGCAGGATACTGACCCAGGGGTTGTCTGGCTACACCTTC. The whole variable domain, filled in from reference TRBV2 and TRBJ1-2, reads EPEVTQTPSHQVTQMGQEVILRCVPISNHLYFYWYRQILGQKVEFLVSFYNNEISEKSEIFDDQFSVERPDGSNFTLKIRSTKLEDSAMYFCASRILTQGLSGYTFGSGTRLTVV.